This TCR beta chain was retrieved from a study of blood T cell repertoires in COVID-19. Study at large: The United States, Italy and Spain provided the acute and convalescent COVID-19 samples. Sample material is recorded as cDNA or gDNA derived from T cells, B-cell-depleted T cells, or PBMCs.

Original processing methods: The authors estimated nucleated cell counts from reference gene primer amplification. Data came from immunoSEQ multiplex PCR; TCRdb stores just in-frame clones and leaves some out. V, J and clone size were drawn from that table, and D and trimming were deduced from the DNA. Of 120,000 to 150,000 clones detected, roughly 79% appear once; the ten largest clones hold 7.5% to 9.5%. V shed 3 bases and J 4 bases; nucleotides not matched to a gene: 6. The CDR3 consists of 17 residues. Germline CDR1 reads KGHSH; CDR2 reads LQKENI. The TCR was taken from a human donor with acute or convalescent COVID-19. The donor label of this sample is uncertain. The chain uses TRBV18 and TRBJ2-6; 10 nucleotides match TRBD1. The sample comprised peripheral blood. This chain's CDR3 is CASSPETGGAGANVLTF. DNA for the CDR3: TGTGCCAGCTCACCCGAGACAGGGGGCGCCGGGGCCAACGTCCTGACTTTC.